Below, 15 T cell receptor beta chains from the same sample are listed, as sequenced in a study of T cell responses to AZD1222 COVID-19 vaccine. Repertoires were generated with immunoSEQ multiplex PCR, while TCRdb's copy carries only in-frame clones and drops some. Counted here are about 190,000 clones, over 80% occurring once; the ten biggest clones make up 1% to 1.5%. This specimen was peripheral blood, taken on day 0 of AZD1222 vaccination. The receptors stem from an adult in good health.

This chain's CDR3 is CASSVTGQGSYSPLHF. The CDR3 DNA is TGCGCCAGCAGTGTTACGGGACAGGGGAGTTATTCACCCCTCCACTTT. The chain recombines TRBV10-2 with TRBJ1-6, with 10 bases identical to TRBD1. This CDR3 contains 16 residues. The germline V gene encodes CDR1 WSHSY and CDR2 SAAADI. V lost 4 bases, J lost 8 bases, and 8 bases stayed unmatched.

The CDR3 spells CASRVTDQPQHF. The CDR3 DNA reads TGTGCCAGTAGGGTCACAGATCAGCCCCAGCATTTT. The V call is TRBV19, the J call TRBJ1-5, with D hard to call. Germline lookup yields CDR1 LNHDA and CDR2 SQIVND (reference sequence). The V end was cut by 6 bases, the J end by 5 bases, with 8 bases between. The CDR3 has 12 amino acids.

This clone appeared a single time. This chain connects TRBV6-5 to TRBJ2-1; D gene uncertain. V was shortened by 10 bases and J by 2 bases, with 15 bases between the two germline ends. This CDR3 region has 14 residues. Germline V gene data show CDR1 as MNHEY and CDR2 as SVGAGI. CDR3 residues: CATSPGFAYNEQFF. DNA of the CDR3: TGTGCCACTTCCCCCGGCTTCGCCTACAATGAGCAGTTCTTC.

The chain couples TRBV19 to TRBJ1-2; D may be TRBD1 (5 bases). The CDR3 runs 14 residues. The germline gives CDR1 LNHDA, CDR2 SQIVND (reference sequence). V dropped 2 bases and J dropped 4 bases, with 11 bases sitting between them. The CDR3 sequence: CASSIRGEIYGYTF. CDR3 DNA sequence: TGTGCCAGTAGTATACGGGGGGAAATCTATGGCTACACCTTC.

CDR3 DNA: TGTGCCAGCAGTGAAGTCGGGGGGACCATCTCCTACAATGAGCAGTTCTTC. This codes for CASSEVGGTISYNEQFF. The chain employs TRBV6-1 and TRBJ2-1, with 7 bases matching TRBD2. The V and J ends lost 1 base and 0 bases, in that order; junction bases with no gene match: 6. This CDR3 spans 17 amino acids. CDR1 and CDR2 from the germline V gene are MNHNS and SASEGT.

This rearrangement joins TRBV24-1 to TRBJ2-1, with a weak D call TRBD1 (5 bases). CDR1 is KGHDR, CDR2 SFDVKD, per germline. The CDR3 runs to 16 residues. V dropped 9 bases and J dropped 0 bases, with 17 bases sitting between them. Written as DNA, the CDR3 is TGTGCCACCGCGAAAGTATCAGGGAACTCCTACAATGAGCAGTTCTTC. Translated, it gives CATAKVSGNSYNEQFF.

V and J are TRBV28 and TRBJ1-2; unclear D gene. This CDR3 comprises 14 residues. Per germline, CDR1 MDHEN and CDR2 SYDVKM. V was cut by 4 bases and J by 2 bases, with 11 bases left in between. DNA for the CDR3: TGTGCCAGCAGTTGGCCAGTTAGCAACTATGGCTACACCTTC. It codes for CASSWPVSNYGYTF.

This chain connects TRBV10-3 to TRBJ1-4, with D perhaps TRBD1 (5 bases). Germline-derived CDR1 and CDR2 are ENHRY and SYGVKD. The V end lost 4 bases, the J end lost 2 bases, and 8 bases lay between the germline ends. The CDR3 contains 14 residues. CDR3 sequence reads: CAISVGGTNEKLFF. CDR3 sequence (DNA): TGTGCCATCAGTGTTGGGGGGACTAATGAAAAACTGTTTTTT.

The chain uses TRBV4-1 and TRBJ1-4; 11 bases fit TRBD1. Trimming took 4 bases from V and 5 from J; bases not matched to a gene: 3. CDR3 length: 15 amino acids. CDR1 is MGHRA, CDR2 YSYEKL, per germline. The CDR3 DNA is TGCGCCAGCAGCCCCCGGGACAGGGGGAATGAAAAACTGTTTTTT. Translated, it gives CASSPRDRGNEKLFF.

J is TRBJ1-2 and V is TRBV6-4; 9 bases agree with TRBD1. Trimming removed 6 bases from V and 7 bases from J; junction bases left unmatched: 6. Germline loops: CDR1 MRHNA, CDR2 SNTAGT. The CDR3 has 13 amino acids. CDR3 sequence (DNA): TGTGCCAGCAGGCCCACAGGGGGCGGTGGCTACACCTTC. Translated: CASRPTGGGGYTF.

The gene calls are TRBV2 and TRBJ2-1; TRBD2 agrees at 7 bases. Trimming removed 1 base from V and 11 bases from J; junction bases left unmatched: 5. Looked up from germline, CDR1 is SNHLY and CDR2 is FYNNEI. The CDR3 runs to 13 residues. CDR3 DNA sequence: TGTGCCAGCAGTGAAGAGTTGCGGGGGAAGCAGTTCTTC. Translating it yields CASSEELRGKQFF.

This clone was seen a single time. One end of the junction fails to match germline, which may point to a read error. V usage is TRBV28 and J usage is TRBJ2-7, with TRBD1 identical over 12 bases. CDR1 is MDHEN and CDR2 is SYDVKM in the germline V gene. The CDR3 consists of 15 residues. This CDR3 is CASSLEGTGGGFREF. For the CDR3, the DNA is TGTGCCAGCAGTTTAGAGGGGACAGGGGGCGGTTTTCGGGAATTC.

This rearrangement joins TRBV29-1 to TRBJ2-2; a weak D match, TRBD1 (7 bases). Germline lookup yields CDR1 SQVTM and CDR2 ANQGSEA. The V end lost 7 bases, the J end lost 4 bases, and 13 bases lay between the germline ends. The CDR3 sequence is 13 residues long. The CDR3 sequence: CSGGDSLTGELFF. In DNA form, the CDR3 reads TGCAGCGGGGGGGACAGTCTCACCGGGGAGCTGTTTTTT.

The rearrangement links TRBV7-2 to TRBJ2-7, with TRBD1 identical over 8 bases. Germline V CDR1 and CDR2: SGHTA, FQGNSA. Losses at the gene ends were 2 bases for V and 3 bases for J; bases not matched to a gene: 12. This CDR3 is 17 amino acids long. CDR3: CASSLFGSDRAYYEQYF. The CDR3 region has the DNA TGTGCCAGCAGCTTATTCGGGTCGGACAGGGCTTACTACGAGCAGTACTTC.

A single count supports this clone. This rearrangement joins TRBV6-5 to TRBJ1-2; 7 positions match TRBD1. Germline CDR1 MNHEY, CDR2 SVGAGI. The CDR3 length is 11 residues. The V and J ends lost 8 bases and 5 bases, in that order; junction bases with no gene match: 2. CDR3 bases: TGTGCCAGCGGGACAGCTTATGGCTACACCTTC. This encodes CASGTAYGYTF.